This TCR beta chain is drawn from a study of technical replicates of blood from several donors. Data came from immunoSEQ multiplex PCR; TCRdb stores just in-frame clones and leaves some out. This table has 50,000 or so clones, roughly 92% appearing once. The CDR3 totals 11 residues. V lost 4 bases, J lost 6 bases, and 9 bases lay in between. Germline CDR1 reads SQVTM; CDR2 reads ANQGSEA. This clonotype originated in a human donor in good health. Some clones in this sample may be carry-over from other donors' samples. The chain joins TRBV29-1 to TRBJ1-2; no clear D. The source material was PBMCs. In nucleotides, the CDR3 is TGCAGCGTTGTGAAACTGGATGGCTACACCTTC. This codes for CSVVKLDGYTF.